Listed below are T cell receptor beta chains from one sample, sequenced in a study of blood T cell repertoires in COVID-19. Repertoires were generated with immunoSEQ multiplex PCR, while TCRdb's copy carries only in-frame clones and drops some. This sample has roughly 62,000 clones, with 80% to 95% found just once. Sequencing was done on a sample of peripheral blood. Every receptor here comes from a human donor in a cohort sampled during active COVID-19. The CDR3 runs from the conserved cysteine through the conserved F or W. Fields, in order: D gene, CDR3 length, V gene, J gene, clone size, CDR3 protein, CDR3 DNA. A D gene is named only where the DNA matches it firmly. Expanded clones get a size class; other rows say once, few or many, or leave the size out.

NA,15,TRBV19,TRBJ2-7,NA,CASSISTTGLIEQYF,TGTGCCAGTAGTATATCGACGACAGGCTTGATCGAGCAGTACTTC
TRBD1,14,TRBV25-1,TRBJ1-6,NA,CASSLTGGNSPLHF,TGTGCCAGCAGTCTGACAGGGGGTAATTCACCCCTCCACTTT
TRBD1,12,TRBV5-4,TRBJ1-2,NA,CASSANRGGYTF,TGTGCCAGCAGCGCAAACAGGGGTGGCTACACCTTC
NA,13,TRBV6-2/TRBV6-3,TRBJ2-7,NA,CASSLGSSYEQYF,TGTGCCAGCAGTTTGGGCAGCTCCTACGAGCAGTACTTC
NA,16,TRBV9,TRBJ1-3,NA,CASSAPQGVWGNTIYF,TGTGCCAGCAGCGCCCCACAGGGAGTTTGGGGAAACACCATATATTTT
TRBD1,16,TRBV14,TRBJ1-4,NA,CASSQFPRGPREKLFF,TGTGCCAGCAGCCAATTTCCGAGGGGGCCCAGGGAAAAACTGTTTTTT
TRBD2,18,TRBV5-4,TRBJ2-1,NA,CASSLPTSGPLQANEQFF,TGTGCCAGCAGCTTACCGACTAGCGGGCCACTTCAAGCCAATGAGCAGTTCTTC
NA,13,TRBV14,TRBJ1-6,NA,CASSLLAGSPLHF,TGTGCCAGCAGCCTACTTGCAGGCTCACCCCTCCACTTT
NA,15,TRBV7-8,TRBJ2-7,once,CASSWGGRNSYEQYF,TGTGCCAGCAGCTGGGGGGGGCGGAACTCCTACGAGCAGTACTTC
NA,11,TRBV10-3,TRBJ2-7,NA,CAAQGGYEQYF,TGTGCCGCCCAGGGGGGCTACGAGCAGTACTTC